The T cell receptor (beta chain) described here comes from a study of blood T cell repertoires in COVID-19 (dated by TCRdb to between 2020 and 2021). As for the study more broadly: The collaborator samples originated in the United States, Italy and Spain and spanned the acute and convalescent phases of COVID-19. The material from the prospective study consisted of cDNA or gDNA derived from T cells, B-cell-depleted T cells, or PBMCs. Deeply sampled blood TCRbeta repertoires from subjects exposed to, actively infected with, or recovered from COVID-19 were included in the dataset. A freely available public database, intended as a resource for researchers studying the immune response to SARS-CoV-2, is where the repertoires were released. The samples were drawn from two sources: the first 160 participants of the ongoing ImmuneRACE study, and 1,000 to 1,500 subjects contributed by 6 global collaborators. A de-identified subject ID, COVID-19 status, age in years and sex were almost always included in the sample metadata. Where available, HLA class I and class II types were taken from metadata supplied by the sample provider and were not determined by assay-based typing.

CDR1 is given as LNHDA and CDR2 as SQIVND, both from the germline V gene (reference sequence). V and J are truncated by 8 bases and 10 bases respectively, leaving an intervening sequence of 18 bases. Taken from cysteine to phenylalanine, the CDR3 has 14 residues. The DNA shown is the 42-base CDR3, in frame from base 1. Beyond this particular receptor, the publication reports: The quantity of clinical and demographic metadata differed by source and by participant and was supplied without curation.

Remarks on this clone: Its antigen has not been determined. No quality values exist for individual bases; no much larger clone is one base distant.

TCRbeta CDR3 regions were amplified from genomic DNA by means of the immunoSEQ Assay, a bias-controlled multiplex PCR. Concerning the study's data processing: The number of nucleated cells in each sample was estimated by amplification of reference gene primers within the assay. Sequence reads were collapsed and filtered to measure the absolute abundance of every unique TCRbeta CDR3 rearrangement. For each sample, productive Simpson clonality was calculated by taking the square root of Simpson's diversity index across productive rearrangements. TCRdb stores this immuneACCESS table with in-frame sequences only. Part of the clones is absent; in the studies checked, under half of the shortfall reflects unresolved V genes, and no reason is known for the rest. V and J calls and clone size are those listed in that table; D and trimming were worked out from the DNA. Counted in this sample were about 480,000 clones; roughly nine tenths of them appeared once. The leading ten clones occupy roughly 0.92% of the sample.

At one collaborating source in Seattle, patients were enrolled during active infection and were followed longitudinally through the course of disease. Collaborating institutions collected whole blood in K2EDTA tubes following their own protocols. For TCRbeta analysis, collaborator samples were shipped as frozen whole blood, as isolated PBMCs, or as DNA extracted from either sample type. The rearrangement combines TRBV19 with TRBJ1-6, with the D gene not confidently named. This sequence originates from a man between 18 and 35 years old with COVID-19, enrolled during active disease. Sequenced: peripheral blood. This receptor carries the CDR3 CASGDGVRVSPLHF. The DNA sequence reads TGTGCCAGTGGAGACGGGGTGAGGGTGTCACCCCTCCACTTT.